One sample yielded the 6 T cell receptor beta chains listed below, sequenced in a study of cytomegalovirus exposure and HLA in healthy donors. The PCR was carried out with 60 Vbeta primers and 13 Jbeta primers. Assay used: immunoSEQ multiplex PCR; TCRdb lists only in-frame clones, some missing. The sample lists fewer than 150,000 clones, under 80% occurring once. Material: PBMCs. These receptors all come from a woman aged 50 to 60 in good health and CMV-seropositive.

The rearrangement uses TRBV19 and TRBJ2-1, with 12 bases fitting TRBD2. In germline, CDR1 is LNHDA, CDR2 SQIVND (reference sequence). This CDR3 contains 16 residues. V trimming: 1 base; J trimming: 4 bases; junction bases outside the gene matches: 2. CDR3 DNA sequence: TGTGCCAGTAGTATAGGGGGACTAGCGGGTTACAATGAGCAGTTCTTC. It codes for CASSIGGLAGYNEQFF.

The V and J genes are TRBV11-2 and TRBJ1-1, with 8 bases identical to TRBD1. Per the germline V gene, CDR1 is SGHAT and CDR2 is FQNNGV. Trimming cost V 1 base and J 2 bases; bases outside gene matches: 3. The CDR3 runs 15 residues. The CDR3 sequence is CASSLVTGANTEAFF. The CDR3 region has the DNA TGTGCCAGCAGCTTAGTGACAGGGGCAAACACTGAAGCTTTCTTT.

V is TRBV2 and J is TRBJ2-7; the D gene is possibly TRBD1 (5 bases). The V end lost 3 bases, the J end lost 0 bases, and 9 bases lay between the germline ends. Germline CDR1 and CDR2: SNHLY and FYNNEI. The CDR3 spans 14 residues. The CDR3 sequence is CASSDRTSSYEQYF. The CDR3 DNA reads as TGTGCCAGCAGTGACAGGACAAGCTCCTACGAGCAGTACTTC.

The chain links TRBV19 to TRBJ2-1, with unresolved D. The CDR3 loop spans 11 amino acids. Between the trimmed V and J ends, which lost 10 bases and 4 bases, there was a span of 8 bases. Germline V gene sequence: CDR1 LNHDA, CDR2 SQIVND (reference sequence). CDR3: CATTVYNEQFF. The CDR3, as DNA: TGTGCCACCACAGTTTACAATGAGCAGTTCTTC.

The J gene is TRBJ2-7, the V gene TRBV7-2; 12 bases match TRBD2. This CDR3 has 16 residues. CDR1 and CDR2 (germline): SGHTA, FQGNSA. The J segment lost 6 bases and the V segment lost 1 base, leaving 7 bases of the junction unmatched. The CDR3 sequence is CASSLGATSGRGEQYF. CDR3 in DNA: TGTGCCAGCAGCTTAGGAGCGACTAGCGGGAGAGGCGAGCAGTACTTC.

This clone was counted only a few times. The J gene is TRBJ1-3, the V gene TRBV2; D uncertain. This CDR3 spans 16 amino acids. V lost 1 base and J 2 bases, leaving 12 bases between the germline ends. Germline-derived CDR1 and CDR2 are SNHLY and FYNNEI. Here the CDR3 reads CASSEEIVTAGNTIYF. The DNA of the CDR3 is TGTGCCAGCAGTGAAGAAATCGTTACGGCTGGAAACACCATATATTTT.